Each of the 12 T cell receptor beta chains below was sequenced from the same sample in a study of CXCR3-negative and CXCR3-positive naive CD8 T cells. TRB cDNA was prepared as libraries by UMI-labeled 5' RACE. From the 5' RACE reads, TCRdb lists one entry per CDR3 protein and no DNA. Its listing shows tens of thousands of distinct CDR3 sequences. The study, taken as a whole, reports: Hydrophobicity was higher for TRB CDR3s found in CXCR3-positive naive cells than in CXCR3-negative naive cells.

No antigen has been assigned to these receptors. The sequencing sample was made of naive CXCR3+ CD8+ T cells from blood. Subset noted: CD45RO-CCR7+CD27+CD95- naive CD8+ T cells expressing CXCR3 (TNR3+). The origin of the receptors is a human donor in good health. Some clones in this sample may be carry-over from other donors' samples.

The gene calls are TRBV5-1 and TRBJ2-5; TCRdb outputs TRBD2, but without DNA this stays unchecked. The CDR3 runs 12 residues. Germline V CDR1 and CDR2: SGHRS, YFSETQ. CDR3 sequence: CASSPGLQTQYF. Looking up the rest from reference TRBV5-1 and TRBJ2-5 gives the full variable domain: KAGVTQTPRYLIKTRGQQVTLSCSPISGHRSVSWYQQTPGQGLQFLFEYFSETQRNKGNFPGRFSGRQFSNSRSEMNVSTLELGDSALYLCASSPGLQTQYFGPGTRLLVL.

The rearrangement links TRBV6-2 or TRBV6-3 to TRBJ1-2; with no DNA, the TCRdb D assignment of TRBD1 cannot be verified. Germline V gene data show CDR1 as MNHEY and CDR2 as SVGEGT. The CDR3 has 19 residues. The CDR3 loop is CASRLGRDSIFHSYYGYTF.

The J gene is TRBJ1-1, the V gene TRBV30. The CDR3 spans 13 residues. Germline CDR1 and CDR2: GTSNPN and SVGIG (reference sequence). CDR3 residues: CAWTEVLGTEAFF.

The J gene is TRBJ1-2, the V gene TRBV30; with no DNA, the TCRdb D assignment of TRBD1 cannot be verified. CDR1 and CDR2 from the germline V gene are GTSNPN and SVGIG (reference sequence). This CDR3 contains 12 residues. CDR3 sequence: CALGGQDRGYTF.

This chain links TRBV5-1 with TRBJ2-7; there is no DNA to check the TCRdb D call of TRBD1. This CDR3 region has 15 residues. The germline CDR1 and CDR2 sequences are SGHRS and YFSETQ. The CDR3 region is CASSSPGQGGYEQYF. The full variable domain, its missing parts supplied by reference TRBV5-1 and TRBJ2-7, is KAGVTQTPRYLIKTRGQQVTLSCSPISGHRSVSWYQQTPGQGLQFLFEYFSETQRNKGNFPGRFSGRQFSNSRSEMNVSTLELGDSALYLCASSSPGQGGYEQYFGPGTRLTVT.

The V and J genes are TRBV30 and TRBJ2-1; checking the TCRdb D call of TRBD2 is not possible without DNA. Germline lookup yields CDR1 GTSNPN and CDR2 SVGIG (reference sequence). There are 14 residues in the CDR3. CDR3 loop: CAWSLLAETNEQFF.

The rearrangement links TRBV5-1 to TRBJ1-2; TCRdb reports TRBD1, a call that lacks DNA to check it against. Germline V gives CDR1 SGHRS, CDR2 YFSETQ. The CDR3 loop spans 15 amino acids. Here the CDR3 reads CASSLPDPGNYGYTF.

This chain connects TRBV10-3 to TRBJ2-5; TCRdb outputs TRBD1, but without DNA this stays unchecked. Germline V gene sequence: CDR1 ENHRY, CDR2 SYGVKD. The CDR3 runs to 15 residues. The chain's CDR3 is CAISDRDGSKETQYF.

CDR3 protein: CASSYAQSSYNEQFF. The chain is built from TRBV6-2 or TRBV6-3 and TRBJ2-1. Per the germline V gene, CDR1 is MNHEY and CDR2 is SVGEGT. This CDR3 has 15 residues.

V gene TRBV5-1 combines with J gene TRBJ2-7; TCRdb gives TRBD1 as the D gene, but with no DNA this cannot be confirmed. Per germline, CDR1 SGHRS and CDR2 YFSETQ. The CDR3 runs 13 residues. The CDR3 region is CASSPWGGTEQHF.

The V gene is TRBV13, the J gene TRBJ2-5; TCRdb's assignment of TRBD1 cannot be checked, as there is no DNA. In germline, CDR1 is PRHDT, CDR2 FYEKMQ (reference sequence). CDR3 length: 16 residues. The CDR3 protein is CASSLRLADIQETQYF. Complete variable domain (other parts from reference TRBV13 and TRBJ2-5): AAGVIQSPRHLIKEKRETATLKCYPIPRHDTVYWYQQGPGQDPQFLISFYEKMQSDKGSIPDRFSAQQFSDYHSELNMSSLELGDSALYFCASSLRLADIQETQYFGPGTRLLVL.

J is TRBJ1-1 and V is TRBV7-8; TCRdb selects TRBD1, and the lack of DNA leaves this call unchecked. The CDR3 extends over 19 amino acids. Per the germline V gene, CDR1 is SGHVS and CDR2 is FQNEAQ. This CDR3 reads CASSLGVLGDRGGETEAFF.